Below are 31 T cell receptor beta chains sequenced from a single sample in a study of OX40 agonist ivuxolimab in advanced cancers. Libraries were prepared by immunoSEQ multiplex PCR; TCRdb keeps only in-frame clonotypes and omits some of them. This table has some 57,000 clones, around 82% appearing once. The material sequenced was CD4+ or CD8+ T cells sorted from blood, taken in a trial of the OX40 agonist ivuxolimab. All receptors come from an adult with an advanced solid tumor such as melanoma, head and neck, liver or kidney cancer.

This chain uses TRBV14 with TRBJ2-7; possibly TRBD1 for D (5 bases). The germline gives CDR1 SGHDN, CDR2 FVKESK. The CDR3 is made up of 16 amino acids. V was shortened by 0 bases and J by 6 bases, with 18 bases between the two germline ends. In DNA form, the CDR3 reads TGTGCCAGCAGCCAAGATCTGGGCAGGGTTATCGGCGAGCAGTACTTC. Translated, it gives CASSQDLGRVIGEQYF.

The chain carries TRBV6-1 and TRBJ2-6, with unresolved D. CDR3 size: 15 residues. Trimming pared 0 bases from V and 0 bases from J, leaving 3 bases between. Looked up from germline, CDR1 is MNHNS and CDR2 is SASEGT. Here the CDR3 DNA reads TGTGCCAGCAGTGAAGCAAGCTCTGGGGCCAACGTCCTGACTTTC. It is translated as CASSEASSGANVLTF.

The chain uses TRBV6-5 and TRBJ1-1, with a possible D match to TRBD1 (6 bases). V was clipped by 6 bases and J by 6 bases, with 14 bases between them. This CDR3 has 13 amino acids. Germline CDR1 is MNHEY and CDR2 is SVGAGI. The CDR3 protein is CASRGTSGAEAFF. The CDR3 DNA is TGTGCCAGCAGGGGGACAAGTGGGGCTGAAGCTTTCTTT.

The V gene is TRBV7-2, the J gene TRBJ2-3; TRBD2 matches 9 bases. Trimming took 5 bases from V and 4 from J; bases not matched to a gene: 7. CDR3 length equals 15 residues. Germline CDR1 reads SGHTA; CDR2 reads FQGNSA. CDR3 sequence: CASSPGTSSADTQYF. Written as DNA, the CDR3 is TGTGCCAGCAGCCCCGGGACTAGCAGCGCAGATACGCAGTATTTT.

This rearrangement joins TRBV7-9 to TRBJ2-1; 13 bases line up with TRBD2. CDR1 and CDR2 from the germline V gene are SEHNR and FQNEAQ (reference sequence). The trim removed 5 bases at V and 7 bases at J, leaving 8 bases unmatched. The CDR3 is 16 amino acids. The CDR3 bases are TGTGCCAGCAGCCTCCCGGGACTAGCGGGACTTAATGAGCAGTTCTTC. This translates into CASSLPGLAGLNEQFF.

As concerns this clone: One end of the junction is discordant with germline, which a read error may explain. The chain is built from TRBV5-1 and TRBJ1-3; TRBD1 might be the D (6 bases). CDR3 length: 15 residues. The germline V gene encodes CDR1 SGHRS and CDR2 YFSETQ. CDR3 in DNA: TGTGCCAGCAATATACAGGGACCCTCTGGAAACACCATATATTTT. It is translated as CASNIQGPSGNTIYF.

CDR3 in amino acids: CASRQPGQGIVGTGNTIYF. The CDR3 DNA reads as TGTGCCAGCAGGCAACCGGGACAGGGGATTGTGGGGACAGGGAACACCATATATTTT. The chain recombines TRBV7-9 with TRBJ1-3; 10 nucleotides line up with TRBD1. The CDR3 sequence is 19 residues long. Germline V gene sequence: CDR1 SEHNR, CDR2 FQNEAQ (reference sequence). V gave up 6 bases and J gave up 7 bases; unmatched junction bases: 21.

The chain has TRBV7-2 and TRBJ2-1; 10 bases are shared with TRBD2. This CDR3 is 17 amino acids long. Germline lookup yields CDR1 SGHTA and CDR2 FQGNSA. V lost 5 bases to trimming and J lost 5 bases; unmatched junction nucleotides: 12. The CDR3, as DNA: TGTGCCAGCAGCCCTTTTTACGGGACTAGCGACCACAATGAGCAGTTCTTC. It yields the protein CASSPFYGTSDHNEQFF.

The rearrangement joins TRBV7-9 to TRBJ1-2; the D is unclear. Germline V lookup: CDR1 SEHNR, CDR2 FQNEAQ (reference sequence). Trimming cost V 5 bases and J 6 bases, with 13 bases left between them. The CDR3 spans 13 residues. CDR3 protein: CASSQGGKDGYTF. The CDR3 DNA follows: TGTGCCAGCAGCCAAGGAGGGAAAGATGGCTACACCTTC.

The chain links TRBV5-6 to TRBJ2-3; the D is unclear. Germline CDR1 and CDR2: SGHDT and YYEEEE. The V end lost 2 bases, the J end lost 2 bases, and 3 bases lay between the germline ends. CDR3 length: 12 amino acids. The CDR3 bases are TGTGCCAGCAGCTTCCCCACAGATACGCAGTATTTT. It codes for CASSFPTDTQYF.

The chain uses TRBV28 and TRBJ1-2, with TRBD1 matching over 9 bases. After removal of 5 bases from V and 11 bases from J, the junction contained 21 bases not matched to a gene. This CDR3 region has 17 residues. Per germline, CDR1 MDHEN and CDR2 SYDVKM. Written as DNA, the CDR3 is TGTGCCAGCAGTCAACAAGGAGAGACCGGGACAGGGAAACTATACACCTTC. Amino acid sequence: CASSQQGETGTGKLYTF.

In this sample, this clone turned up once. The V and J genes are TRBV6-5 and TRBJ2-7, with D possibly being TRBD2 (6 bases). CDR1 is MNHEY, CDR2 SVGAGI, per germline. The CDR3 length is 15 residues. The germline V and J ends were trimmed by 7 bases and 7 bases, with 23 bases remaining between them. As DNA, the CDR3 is TGTGCCAGCACCCCCGTAGCGGCTGCTTCGCGAGAGCAGTACTTC. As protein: CASTPVAAASREQYF.

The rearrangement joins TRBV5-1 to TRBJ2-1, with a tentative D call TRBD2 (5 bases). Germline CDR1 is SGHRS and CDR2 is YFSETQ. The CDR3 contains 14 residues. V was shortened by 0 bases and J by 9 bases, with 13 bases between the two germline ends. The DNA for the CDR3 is TGCGCCAGCAGCTTGGGAAACCCTGGGAGTGAGCAGTTCTTC. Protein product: CASSLGNPGSEQFF.

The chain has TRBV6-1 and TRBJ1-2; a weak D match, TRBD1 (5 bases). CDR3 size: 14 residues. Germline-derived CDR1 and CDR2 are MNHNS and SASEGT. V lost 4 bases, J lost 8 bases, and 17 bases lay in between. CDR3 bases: TGTGCCAGCAGTGCAGGGAGGGTGATATGGGGCTACACCTTC. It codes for CASSAGRVIWGYTF.

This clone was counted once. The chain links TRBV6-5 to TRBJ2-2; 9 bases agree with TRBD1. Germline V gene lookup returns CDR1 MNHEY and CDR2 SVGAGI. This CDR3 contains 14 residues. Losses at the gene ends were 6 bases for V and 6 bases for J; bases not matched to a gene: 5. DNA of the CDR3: TGTGCCAGCAGAAGGGACAGGGAGGCCGGGGAGCTGTTTTTT. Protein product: CASRRDREAGELFF.

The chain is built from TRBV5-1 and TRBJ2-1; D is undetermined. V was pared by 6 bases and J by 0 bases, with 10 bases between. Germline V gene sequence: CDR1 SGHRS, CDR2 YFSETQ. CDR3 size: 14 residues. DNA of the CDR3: TGCGCCAGCACCGTCCAGAGCTCCTACAATGAGCAGTTCTTC. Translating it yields CASTVQSSYNEQFF. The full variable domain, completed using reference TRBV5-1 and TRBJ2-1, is KAGVTQTPRYLIKTRGQQVTLSCSPISGHRSVSWYQQTPGQGLQFLFEYFSETQRNKGNFPGRFSGRQFSNSRSEMNVSTLELGDSALYLCASTVQSSYNEQFFGPGTRLTVL.

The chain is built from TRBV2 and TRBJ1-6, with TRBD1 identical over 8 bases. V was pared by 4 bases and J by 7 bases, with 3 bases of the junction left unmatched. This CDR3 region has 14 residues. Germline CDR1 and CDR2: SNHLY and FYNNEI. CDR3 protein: CASSVQGANSPLHF. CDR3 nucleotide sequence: TGTGCCAGCAGTGTCCAGGGGGCAAATTCACCCCTCCACTTT.

CDR3 coding DNA: TGCGCCAGCAGCAGAATCCCTGGAAACACCATATATTTT. The encoded protein is CASSRIPGNTIYF. The V call is TRBV5-1, the J call TRBJ1-3; no reliable D call. CDR3 length: 13 amino acids. Germline CDR1 reads SGHRS; CDR2 reads YFSETQ. V lost 4 bases and J lost 2, with 7 bases in between.

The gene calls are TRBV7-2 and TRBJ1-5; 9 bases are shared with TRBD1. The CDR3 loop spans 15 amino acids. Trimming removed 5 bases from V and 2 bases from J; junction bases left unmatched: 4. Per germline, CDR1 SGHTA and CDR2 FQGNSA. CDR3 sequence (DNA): TGTGCCAGCAGCCTCCGGACAGGGGGCAATCAGCCCCAGCATTTT. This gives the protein CASSLRTGGNQPQHF.

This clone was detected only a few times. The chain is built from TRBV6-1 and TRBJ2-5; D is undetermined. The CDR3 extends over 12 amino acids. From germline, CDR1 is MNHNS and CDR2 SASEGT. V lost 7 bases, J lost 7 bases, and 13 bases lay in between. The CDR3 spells CASKGYLRTQYF. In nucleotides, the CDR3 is TGTGCCAGCAAGGGCTACCTAAGGACCCAGTACTTC.

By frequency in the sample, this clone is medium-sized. The CDR3 sequence: CASSPQGFYGYTF. The CDR3 DNA sequence: TGTGCCAGTAGTCCCCAGGGGTTCTATGGCTACACCTTC. The gene calls are TRBV19 and TRBJ1-2, with a tentative D call TRBD1 (6 bases). Germline assignment: CDR1 LNHDA and CDR2 SQIVND (reference sequence). The CDR3 runs 13 residues. V shed 5 bases and J shed 4 bases, with 11 bases lying between them.

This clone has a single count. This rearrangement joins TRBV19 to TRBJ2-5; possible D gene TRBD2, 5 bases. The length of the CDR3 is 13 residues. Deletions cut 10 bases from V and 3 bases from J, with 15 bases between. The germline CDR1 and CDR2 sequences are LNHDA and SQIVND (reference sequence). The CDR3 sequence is CATSGRVEETQYF. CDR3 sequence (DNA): TGTGCCACCTCCGGGCGGGTCGAAGAGACCCAGTACTTC.

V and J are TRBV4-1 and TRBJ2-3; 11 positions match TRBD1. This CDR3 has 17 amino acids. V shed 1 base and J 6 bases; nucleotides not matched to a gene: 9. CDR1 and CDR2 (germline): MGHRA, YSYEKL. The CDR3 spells CASSQATGTGGRDTQYF. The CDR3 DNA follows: TGCGCCAGCAGCCAAGCCACCGGGACAGGGGGTCGCGATACGCAGTATTTT.

This CDR3 is CASSLAVSRLFF. The CDR3 DNA follows: TGTGCCAGCAGCTTAGCGGTGTCCAGACTGTTTTTT. The V and J genes are TRBV7-2 and TRBJ1-4; D gene ambiguous. Looked up from germline, CDR1 is SGHTA and CDR2 is FQGNSA. This CDR3 has 12 amino acids. V gave up 0 bases and J gave up 13 bases, with 9 bases separating them. Complete variable domain (other parts from reference TRBV7-2 and TRBJ1-4): GAGVSQSPSNKVTEKGKDVELRCDPISGHTALYWYRQSLGQGLEFLIYFQGNSAPDKSGLPSDRFSAERTGGSVSTLTIQRTQQEDSAVYLCASSLAVSRLFFGSGTQLSVL.

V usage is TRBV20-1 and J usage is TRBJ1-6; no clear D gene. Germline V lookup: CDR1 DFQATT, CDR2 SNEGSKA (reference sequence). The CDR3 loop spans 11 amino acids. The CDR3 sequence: CSHLGNSPLHF. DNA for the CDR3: TGCAGCCATTTGGGGAATTCACCCCTCCACTTT.

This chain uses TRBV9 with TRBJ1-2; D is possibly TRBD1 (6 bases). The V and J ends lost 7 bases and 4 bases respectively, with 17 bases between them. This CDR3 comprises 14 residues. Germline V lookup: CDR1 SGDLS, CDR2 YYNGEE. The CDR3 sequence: CASSTYPDSYGYTF. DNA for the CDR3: TGTGCCAGCTCGACCTACCCGGACAGCTATGGCTACACCTTC.

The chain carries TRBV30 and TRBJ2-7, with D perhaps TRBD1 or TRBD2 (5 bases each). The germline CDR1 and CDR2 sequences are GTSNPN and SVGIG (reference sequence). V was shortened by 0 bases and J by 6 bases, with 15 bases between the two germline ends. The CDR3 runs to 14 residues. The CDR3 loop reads CAWSVGTIIGEQYF. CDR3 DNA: TGTGCCTGGAGTGTGGGGACCATCATAGGCGAGCAGTACTTC.

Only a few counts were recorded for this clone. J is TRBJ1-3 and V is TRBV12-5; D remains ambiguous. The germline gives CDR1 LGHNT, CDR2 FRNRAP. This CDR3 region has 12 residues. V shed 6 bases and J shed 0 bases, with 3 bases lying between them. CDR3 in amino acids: CASGGSGNTIYF. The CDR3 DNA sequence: TGTGCTAGTGGAGGCTCTGGAAACACCATATATTTT.

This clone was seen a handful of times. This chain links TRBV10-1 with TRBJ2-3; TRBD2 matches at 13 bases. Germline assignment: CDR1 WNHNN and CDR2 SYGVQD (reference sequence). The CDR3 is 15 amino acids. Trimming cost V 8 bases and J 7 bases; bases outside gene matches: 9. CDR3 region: CASSRLAGGRNTQYF. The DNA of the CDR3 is TGCGCCAGCTCAAGACTAGCGGGAGGTAGAAATACGCAGTATTTT.

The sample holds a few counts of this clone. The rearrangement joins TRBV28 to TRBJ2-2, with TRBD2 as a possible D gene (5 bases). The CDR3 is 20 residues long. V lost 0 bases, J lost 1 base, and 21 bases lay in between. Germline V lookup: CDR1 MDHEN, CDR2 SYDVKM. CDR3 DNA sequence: TGTGCCAGCAGTTTATGGAGTACAGTCGGGCTAGCTCTGAACACCGGGGAGCTGTTTTTT. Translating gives CASSLWSTVGLALNTGELFF.

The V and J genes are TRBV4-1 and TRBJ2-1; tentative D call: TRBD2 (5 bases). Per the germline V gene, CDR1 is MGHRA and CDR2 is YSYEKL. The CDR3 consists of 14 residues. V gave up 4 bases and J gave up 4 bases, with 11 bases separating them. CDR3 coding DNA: TGCGCCAGCAGCCGCGGACTCGGGTACAATGAGCAGTTCTTC. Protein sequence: CASSRGLGYNEQFF.